The 3 T cell receptor beta chains in this list originate from one sample, sequenced in a study of blood T cell repertoires in COVID-19. Assay used: immunoSEQ multiplex PCR; TCRdb lists only in-frame clones, some missing. The table includes more than 85,000 clones, approximately 82% detected once. The sample was peripheral blood. The source is a man in his 70s with acute or convalescent COVID-19.

This chain links TRBV19 with TRBJ1-1; a weak D match, TRBD1 (5 bases). The CDR3 has 15 residues. Trimming left V 5 bases short and J 1 base short, with 14 bases between. Germline CDR1 LNHDA, CDR2 SQIVND (reference sequence). CDR3: CASSSRTGQNTEAFF. In nucleotides, the CDR3 is TGTGCCAGTAGTTCAAGAACAGGACAGAACACTGAAGCTTTCTTT.

The J gene is TRBJ1-2, the V gene TRBV5-4; TRBD1 matches at 9 bases. The trim removed 3 bases at V and 5 bases at J, leaving 2 bases unmatched. CDR3 length: 13 residues. CDR1 SGHNT and CDR2 YYREEE come from the germline V gene (reference sequence). The CDR3 loop reads CASSSDRGYGYTF. The CDR3 nucleotides read TGTGCCAGCAGCTCGGACAGGGGTTATGGCTACACCTTC.

This clone occurred once. The chain has TRBV18 and TRBJ2-7; 10 positions match TRBD1. J was trimmed by 4 bases and V by 0 bases; bases with no gene match: 0. The germline V gene has CDR1 KGHSH and CDR2 LQKENI. The CDR3 length is 14 residues. The CDR3 region has the DNA TGTGCCAGCTCACCACCGGGACAGGGGTACGAGCAGTACTTC. Translated: CASSPPGQGYEQYF. Combining the CDR3 with reference TRBV18 and TRBJ2-7 gives the whole variable domain NAGVMQNPRHLVRRRGQEARLRCSPMKGHSHVYWYRQLPEEGLKFMVYLQKENIIDESGMPKERFSAEFPKEGPSILRIQQVVRGDSAAYFCASSPPGQGYEQYFGPGTRLTVT.